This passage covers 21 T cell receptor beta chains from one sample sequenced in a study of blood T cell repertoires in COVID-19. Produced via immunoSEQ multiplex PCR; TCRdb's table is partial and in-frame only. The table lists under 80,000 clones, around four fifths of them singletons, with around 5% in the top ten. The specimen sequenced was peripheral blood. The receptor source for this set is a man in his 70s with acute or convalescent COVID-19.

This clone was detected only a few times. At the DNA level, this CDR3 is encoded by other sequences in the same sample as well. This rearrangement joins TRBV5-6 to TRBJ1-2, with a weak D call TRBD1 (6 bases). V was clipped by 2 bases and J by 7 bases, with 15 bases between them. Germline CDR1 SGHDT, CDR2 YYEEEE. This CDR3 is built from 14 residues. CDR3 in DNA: TGTGCCAGCAGCTTTTGGGGGCGCGGGGGTGGCTACACCTTC. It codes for CASSFWGRGGGYTF.

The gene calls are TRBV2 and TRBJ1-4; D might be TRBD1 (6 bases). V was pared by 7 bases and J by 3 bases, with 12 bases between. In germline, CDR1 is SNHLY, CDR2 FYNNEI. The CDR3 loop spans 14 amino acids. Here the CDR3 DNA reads TGTGCCAGCAAAGAGGGACAAGCTAATGAAAAACTGTTTTTT. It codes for CASKEGQANEKLFF. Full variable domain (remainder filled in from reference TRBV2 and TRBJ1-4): EPEVTQTPSHQVTQMGQEVILRCVPISNHLYFYWYRQILGQKVEFLVSFYNNEISEKSEIFDDQFSVERPDGSNFTLKIRSTKLEDSAMYFCASKEGQANEKLFFGSGTQLSVL.

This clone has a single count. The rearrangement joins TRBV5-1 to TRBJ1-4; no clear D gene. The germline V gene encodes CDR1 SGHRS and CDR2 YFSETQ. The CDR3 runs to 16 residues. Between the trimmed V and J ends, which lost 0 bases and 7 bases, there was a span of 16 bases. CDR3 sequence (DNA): TGCGCCAGCAGCTTGGACTTATCCCGGGGAGGTGAAAAACTGTTTTTT. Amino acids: CASSLDLSRGGEKLFF.

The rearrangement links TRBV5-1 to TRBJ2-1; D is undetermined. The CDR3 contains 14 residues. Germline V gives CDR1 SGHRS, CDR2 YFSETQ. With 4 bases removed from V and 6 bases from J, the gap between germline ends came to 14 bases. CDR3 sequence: CASSRPSDSNEQFF. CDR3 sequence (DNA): TGCGCCAGCAGCCGACCCTCCGACTCCAATGAGCAGTTCTTC.

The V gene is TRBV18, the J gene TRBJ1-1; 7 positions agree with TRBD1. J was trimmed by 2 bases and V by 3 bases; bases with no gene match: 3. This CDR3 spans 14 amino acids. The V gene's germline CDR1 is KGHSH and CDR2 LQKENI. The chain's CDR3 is CASSPGQYNTEAFF. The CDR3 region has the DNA TGTGCCAGCTCACCGGGACAGTATAACACTGAAGCTTTCTTT. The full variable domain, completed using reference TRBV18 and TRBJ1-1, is NAGVMQNPRHLVRRRGQEARLRCSPMKGHSHVYWYRQLPEEGLKFMVYLQKENIIDESGMPKERFSAEFPKEGPSILRIQQVVRGDSAAYFCASSPGQYNTEAFFGQGTRLTVV.

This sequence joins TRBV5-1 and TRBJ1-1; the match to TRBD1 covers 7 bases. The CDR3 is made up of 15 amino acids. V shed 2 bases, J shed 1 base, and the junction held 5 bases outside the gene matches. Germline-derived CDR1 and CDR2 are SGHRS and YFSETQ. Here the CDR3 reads CASSLRAGGNTEAFF. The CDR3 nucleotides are TGCGCCAGCAGCTTAAGGGCAGGGGGGAACACTGAAGCTTTCTTT.

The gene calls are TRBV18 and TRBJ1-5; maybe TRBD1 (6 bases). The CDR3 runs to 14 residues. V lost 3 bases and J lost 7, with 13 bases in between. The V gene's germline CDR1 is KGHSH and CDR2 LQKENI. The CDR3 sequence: CASSPRTERQPQHF. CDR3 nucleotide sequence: TGTGCCAGCTCACCTAGGACAGAACGACAGCCCCAGCATTTT.

DNA for the CDR3: TGTGCCAGCAGCTTGACCGGGACAGGGAACGAGCAGTACTTC. It codes for CASSLTGTGNEQYF. V usage is TRBV7-3 and J usage is TRBJ2-7; 9 positions match TRBD1. The CDR3 covers 14 residues. Trimming at V came to 3 bases and at J to 5 bases, leaving 5 bases not matched to a gene. Germline assignment: CDR1 SGHTA and CDR2 FQGTGA.

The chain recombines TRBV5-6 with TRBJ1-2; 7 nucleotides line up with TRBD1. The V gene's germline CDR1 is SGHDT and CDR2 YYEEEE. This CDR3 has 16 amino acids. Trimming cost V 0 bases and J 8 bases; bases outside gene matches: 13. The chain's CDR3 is CASSLAGQPDSLGYTF. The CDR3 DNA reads TGTGCCAGCAGCTTGGCGGGACAGCCCGACTCTCTCGGCTACACCTTC.

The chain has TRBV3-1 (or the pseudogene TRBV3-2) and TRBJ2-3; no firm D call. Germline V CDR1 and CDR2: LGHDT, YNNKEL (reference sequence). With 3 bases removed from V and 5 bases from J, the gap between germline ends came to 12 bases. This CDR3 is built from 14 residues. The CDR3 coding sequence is TGTGCCAGCAGCCAGTATCTAGGTCTAGATACGCAGTATTTT. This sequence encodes CASSQYLGLDTQYF.

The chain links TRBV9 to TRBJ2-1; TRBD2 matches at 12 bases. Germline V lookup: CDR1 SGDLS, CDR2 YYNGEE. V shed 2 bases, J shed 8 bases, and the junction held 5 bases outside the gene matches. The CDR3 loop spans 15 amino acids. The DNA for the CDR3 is TGTGCCAGCAGCGTCCCTAGCGGGGGGGCCCATGAGCAGTTCTTC. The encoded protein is CASSVPSGGAHEQFF.

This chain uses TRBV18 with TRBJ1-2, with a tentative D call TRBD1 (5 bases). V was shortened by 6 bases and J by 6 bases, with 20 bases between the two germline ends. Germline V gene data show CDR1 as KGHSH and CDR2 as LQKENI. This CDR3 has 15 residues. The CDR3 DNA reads TGTGCCAGCTCGCTCTCACAAGCCAGGGAGGATGGCTACACCTTC. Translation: CASSLSQAREDGYTF. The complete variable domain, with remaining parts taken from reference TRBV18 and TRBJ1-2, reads NAGVMQNPRHLVRRRGQEARLRCSPMKGHSHVYWYRQLPEEGLKFMVYLQKENIIDESGMPKERFSAEFPKEGPSILRIQQVVRGDSAAYFCASSLSQAREDGYTFGSGTRLTVV.

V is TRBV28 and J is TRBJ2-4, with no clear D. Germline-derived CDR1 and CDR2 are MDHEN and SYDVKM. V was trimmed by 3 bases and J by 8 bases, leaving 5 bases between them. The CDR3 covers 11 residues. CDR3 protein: CASSFLDIQYF. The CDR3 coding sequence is TGTGCCAGCAGTTTTCTAGACATTCAGTACTTC.

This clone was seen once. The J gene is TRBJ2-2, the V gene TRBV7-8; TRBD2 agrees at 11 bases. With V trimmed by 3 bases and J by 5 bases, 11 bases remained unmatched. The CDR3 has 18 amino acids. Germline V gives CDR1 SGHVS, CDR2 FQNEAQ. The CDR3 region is CASSFVVLLAGGTGELFF. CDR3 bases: TGTGCCAGCAGCTTTGTTGTTCTCCTAGCGGGAGGAACCGGGGAGCTGTTTTTT.

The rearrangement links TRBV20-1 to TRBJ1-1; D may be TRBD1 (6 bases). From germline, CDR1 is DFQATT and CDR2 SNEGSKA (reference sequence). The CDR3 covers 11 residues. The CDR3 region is CRTGDPTEAFF. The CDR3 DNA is TGCAGGACAGGTGACCCCACTGAAGCTTTCTTT.

CDR3 residues: CASSIVSTGVTEAFF. In nucleotides, the CDR3 is TGTGCCAGTAGTATAGTTTCGACAGGGGTCACTGAAGCTTTCTTT. The chain couples TRBV19 to TRBJ1-1, with 8 nucleotides matching TRBD1. Germline assignment: CDR1 LNHDA and CDR2 SQIVND (reference sequence). With V trimmed by 1 base and J by 4 bases, 5 bases remained unmatched. The CDR3 consists of 15 residues.

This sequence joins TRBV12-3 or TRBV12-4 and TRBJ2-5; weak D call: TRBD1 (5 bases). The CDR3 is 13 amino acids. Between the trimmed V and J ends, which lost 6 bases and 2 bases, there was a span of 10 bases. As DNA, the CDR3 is TGTGCCAGCAGGCCGACAGTTCAAGAGACCCAGTACTTC. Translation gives CASRPTVQETQYF.

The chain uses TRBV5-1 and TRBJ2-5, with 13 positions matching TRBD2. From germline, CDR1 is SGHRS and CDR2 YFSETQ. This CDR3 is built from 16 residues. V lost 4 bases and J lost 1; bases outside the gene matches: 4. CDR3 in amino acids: CASSMGLAGTQETQYF. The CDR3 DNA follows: TGCGCCAGCAGCATGGGACTAGCGGGGACCCAAGAGACCCAGTACTTC. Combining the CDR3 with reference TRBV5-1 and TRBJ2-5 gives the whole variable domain KAGVTQTPRYLIKTRGQQVTLSCSPISGHRSVSWYQQTPGQGLQFLFEYFSETQRNKGNFPGRFSGRQFSNSRSEMNVSTLELGDSALYLCASSMGLAGTQETQYFGPGTRLLVL.

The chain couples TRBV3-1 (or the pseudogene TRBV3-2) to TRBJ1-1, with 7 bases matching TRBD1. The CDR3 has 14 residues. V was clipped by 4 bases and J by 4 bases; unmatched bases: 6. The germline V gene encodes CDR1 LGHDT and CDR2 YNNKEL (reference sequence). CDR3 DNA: TGTGCCAGCAGCCGGGGACAGTGGGGCACTGAAGCTTTCTTT. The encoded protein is CASSRGQWGTEAFF.

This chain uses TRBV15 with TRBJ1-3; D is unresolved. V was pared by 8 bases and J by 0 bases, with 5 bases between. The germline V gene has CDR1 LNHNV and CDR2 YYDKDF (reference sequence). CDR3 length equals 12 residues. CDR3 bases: TGTGCCACCCGAGACTCTGGAAACACCATATATTTT. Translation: CATRDSGNTIYF.

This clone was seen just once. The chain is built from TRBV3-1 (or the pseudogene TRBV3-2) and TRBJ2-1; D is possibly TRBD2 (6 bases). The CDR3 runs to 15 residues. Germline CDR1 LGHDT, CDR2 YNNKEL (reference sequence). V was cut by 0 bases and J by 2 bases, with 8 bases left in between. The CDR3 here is CASSQEAGTYNEQFF. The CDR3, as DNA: TGTGCCAGCAGCCAAGAGGCGGGAACCTACAATGAGCAGTTCTTC.